What follows are 10 T cell receptor beta chains derived from one specimen sequenced in a study of beta chain features in type 1 diabetes. Every isolated RNA sample was fully reverse transcribed, so sequencing captured expressed TCRB transcripts. The repertoire was sequenced with immunoSEQ multiplex PCR; TCRdb's copy has only in-frame clones and lacks some. The sample includes 970,000 or so clones, roughly 15% of them seen just once. The sequenced sample consisted of naive CD4+ T cells from blood. Receptor source: a woman between 18 and 29 years old in good health.

This clone was seen a few times. The J gene is TRBJ1-5, the V gene TRBV2, with D tentatively TRBD1 (6 bases). The V end was cut by 7 bases, the J end by 0 bases, with 10 bases between. Per germline, CDR1 SNHLY and CDR2 FYNNEI. This CDR3 has 14 residues. CDR3 nucleotide sequence: TGTGCCAGCAACAGGGATATTAGCAATCAGCCCCAGCATTTT. This codes for CASNRDISNQPQHF.

Details on this clone: Other DNA sequences within the sample encode an identical CDR3. The V gene is TRBV6-6, the J gene TRBJ2-5; D is uncertain. The germline CDR1 and CDR2 sequences are MNHNY and SVGAGI (reference sequence). The CDR3 is 12 residues long. V lost 0 bases to trimming and J lost 2 bases, with 1 base between them. The CDR3 region is CASSYSQETQYF. The CDR3 nucleotides read TGTGCCAGCAGTTACTCTCAAGAGACCCAGTACTTC.

This rearrangement joins TRBV18 to TRBJ2-3; no reliable D call. V lost 0 bases and J lost 2, with 6 bases in between. The CDR3 covers 14 residues. Germline V gives CDR1 KGHSH, CDR2 LQKENI. The CDR3 region is CASSPPHSTDTQYF. CDR3 in DNA: TGTGCCAGCTCACCACCGCACTCCACAGATACGCAGTATTTT.

The rearrangement uses TRBV9 and TRBJ2-3, with unresolved D. The V and J ends lost 0 bases and 5 bases respectively, with 10 bases between them. The CDR3 has 14 residues. Germline CDR1 is SGDLS and CDR2 is YYNGEE. CDR3 in DNA: TGTGCCAGCAGCGTAGGCGAGTCGGGAGATACGCAGTATTTT. This sequence encodes CASSVGESGDTQYF. Combining the CDR3 with reference TRBV9 and TRBJ2-3 gives the whole variable domain DSGVTQTPKHLITATGQRVTLRCSPRSGDLSVYWYQQSLDQGLQFLIQYYNGEERAKGNILERFSAQQFPDLHSELNLSSLELGDSALYFCASSVGESGDTQYFGPGTRLTVL.

The chain couples TRBV11-2 to TRBJ2-5, with TRBD1 matching over 7 bases. Germline trimming cut 6 bases from V and 1 base from J; bases unmatched to any gene: 5. Germline V gene data show CDR1 as SGHAT and CDR2 as FQNNGV. This CDR3 region has 14 residues. CDR3 DNA: TGTGCCAGCAGTCGCGACAGGGTCCAAGAGACCCAGTACTTC. Its translation: CASSRDRVQETQYF.

This clone occurred a few times. This chain uses TRBV7-8 with TRBJ2-7, with D unclear. CDR3 length: 14 residues. CDR1 and CDR2 from the germline V gene are SGHVS and FQNEAQ. Trimming removed 6 bases from V and 6 bases from J, with 18 bases in between. The CDR3 spells CASSRAWYDGEQYF. CDR3 DNA: TGTGCCAGCAGTAGGGCTTGGTACGACGGCGAGCAGTACTTC.

J is TRBJ1-3 and V is TRBV4-2, with D unclear. The germline V and J ends were trimmed by 0 bases and 8 bases, with 14 bases remaining between them. CDR3 size: 15 residues. Germline CDR1 is LGHNA and CDR2 is YNFKEQ. DNA of the CDR3: TGTGCCAGCAGCCAAGATCTGGCGGTTTCGGACACCATATATTTT. Protein: CASSQDLAVSDTIYF.

This clone was detected a few times. This sequence joins TRBV5-4 and TRBJ1-2, with D uncertain. CDR1 SGHNT and CDR2 YYREEE come from the germline V gene (reference sequence). The germline V and J ends were trimmed by 4 bases and 0 bases, with 13 bases remaining between them. The CDR3 totals 15 residues. CDR3 sequence: CASSILGRANYGYTF. The DNA of the CDR3 is TGTGCCAGCAGCATATTAGGACGGGCTAACTATGGCTACACCTTC.

The V call is TRBV5-1, the J call TRBJ2-3; D call uncertain. Trimming left V 4 bases short and J 3 bases short, with 12 bases between. The CDR3 length is 14 residues. Germline loops: CDR1 SGHRS, CDR2 YFSETQ. CDR3 sequence (DNA): TGCGCCAGCAGCCTAACCCCCTATACAGATACGCAGTATTTT. This encodes CASSLTPYTDTQYF.

This chain joins TRBV2 and TRBJ2-3; no definite D call. V lost 6 bases and J lost 7, with 8 bases in between. The CDR3 is 11 residues long. The germline V gene encodes CDR1 SNHLY and CDR2 FYNNEI. DNA for the CDR3: TGTGCCAGCAGCCGAGTATATACGCAGTATTTT. Amino acids: CASSRVYTQYF.